These T cell receptor beta chains were read from a single sample in a study of PD-1 blockade in classical Hodgkin lymphoma. The assay was immunoSEQ multiplex PCR, and TCRdb's table has in-frame clones only and misses some. The sample lists 95,000 to 100,000 clones, around 89% occurring once. Sequencing used peripheral blood mononuclear cells (PBMCs), obtained before the second cycle of nivolumab. The receptor set was obtained from a human donor with classical Hodgkin lymphoma. CDR3s include the opening cysteine and the closing phenylalanine or tryptophan. Fields, in order: CDR3 length, clone size, D gene, J gene, V gene, CDR3 protein, CDR3 DNA. D genes are given only for firm matches. The size of a clone is reported for some rows only, either as once, few or many, or as a class for expanded clones.

length: 15; size: -; D: -; J: TRBJ2-1; V: TRBV9; CDR3: CASSVGGDSYNEQFF; DNA: TGTGCCAGCAGCGTAGGCGGGGACTCCTACAATGAGCAGTTCTTC
length: 16; size: -; D: -; J: TRBJ2-1; V: TRBV11-3; CDR3: CASSLDIRTASNEQFF; DNA: TGTGCCAGCAGCTTAGATATCCGGACTGCCTCCAATGAGCAGTTCTTC
length: 14; size: few; D: -; J: TRBJ2-7; V: TRBV10-3; CDR3: CAILPGGRNHEQYF; DNA: TGTGCCATCCTACCGGGGGGCCGGAACCACGAGCAGTACTTC
length: 15; size: -; D: TRBD1; J: TRBJ2-3; V: TRBV29-1; CDR3: CSVRDRGFLTDTQYF; DNA: TGCAGCGTTAGGGACAGGGGCTTCCTCACAGATACGCAGTATTTT
length: 15; size: -; D: -; J: TRBJ2-3; V: TRBV6-1; CDR3: CASSEAGASTDTQYF; DNA: TGTGCCAGCAGTGAAGCGGGCGCGAGCACAGATACGCAGTATTTT
length: 13; size: -; D: -; J: TRBJ2-7; V: TRBV7-3; CDR3: CASSFAPTYEQYF; DNA: TGTGCCAGCAGCTTCGCACCGACCTACGAGCAGTACTTC
length: 13; size: -; D: -; J: TRBJ1-1; V: TRBV2; CDR3: CASRGEVGTEAFF; DNA: TGTGCCAGCAGGGGGGAGGTGGGCACTGAAGCTTTCTTT
length: 11; size: -; D: -; J: TRBJ2-1; V: TRBV19; CDR3: CASSNHNEQFF; DNA: TGTGCCAGTAGTAACCACAATGAGCAGTTCTTC
length: 13; size: -; D: TRBD1; J: TRBJ2-1; V: TRBV28; CDR3: CASSLHRGNEQFF; DNA: TGTGCCAGCAGTTTACACAGGGGCAATGAGCAGTTCTTC
length: 13; size: -; D: -; J: TRBJ2-5; V: TRBV4-2; CDR3: CASSREYEETQYF; DNA: TGTGCCAGCAGCCGCGAGTATGAAGAGACCCAGTACTTC
length: 17; size: -; D: TRBD2; J: TRBJ2-3; V: TRBV30; CDR3: CAWSIAGPTSSTDTQYF; DNA: TGTGCCTGGAGTATAGCGGGGCCTACCTCCAGCACAGATACGCAGTATTTT
length: 14; size: -; D: -; J: TRBJ2-7; V: TRBV4-1; CDR3: CASSQGSFSYEQYF; DNA: TGCGCCAGCAGCCAAGGAAGTTTTTCCTACGAGCAGTACTTC
length: 13; size: -; D: -; J: TRBJ2-7; V: TRBV11-3; CDR3: CASSLVWGGEQYF; DNA: TGTGCCAGCAGCTTAGTTTGGGGAGGCGAGCAGTACTTC
length: 9; size: once; D: -; J: TRBJ1-2; V: TRBV28; CDR3: CASGGGYTF; DNA: TGTGCCAGCGGGGGGGGCTACACCTTC
length: 12; size: -; D: -; J: TRBJ2-7; V: TRBV30; CDR3: CAWRDTPVEQYF; DNA: TGTGCCTGGAGAGATACCCCCGTCGAGCAGTACTTC
length: 15; size: -; D: TRBD1; J: TRBJ1-1; V: TRBV19; CDR3: CASSPWTGENTEAFF; DNA: TGTGCCAGTAGTCCCTGGACAGGGGAAAACACTGAAGCTTTCTTT
length: 13; size: -; D: -; J: TRBJ1-6; V: TRBV28; CDR3: CAARGWGNSPLHF; DNA: TGTGCCGCGAGGGGGTGGGGTAATTCACCCCTCCACTTT
length: 18; size: once; D: -; J: TRBJ1-1; V: TRBV19; CDR3: CASSTSEQGAGRVTEAFF; DNA: TGTGCCAGTAGTACCAGCGAACAGGGCGCTGGGAGGGTTACTGAAGCTTTCTTT
length: 11; size: -; D: -; J: TRBJ2-7; V: TRBV4-1; CDR3: CASSSEGEQYF; DNA: TGCGCCAGCAGTAGCGAAGGCGAGCAGTACTTC
length: 15; size: -; D: -; J: TRBJ2-2; V: TRBV7-9; CDR3: CASSLAQGGTGELFF; DNA: TGTGCCAGCAGCTTAGCCCAGGGTGGGACCGGGGAGCTGTTTTTT
length: 19; size: -; D: TRBD2; J: TRBJ2-7; V: TRBV4-1; CDR3: CASSQERVAGGLYSYEQYF; DNA: TGCGCCAGCAGCCAAGAGAGAGTAGCGGGGGGCCTATACTCCTACGAGCAGTACTTC
length: 15; size: -; D: -; J: TRBJ2-2; V: TRBV7-3; CDR3: CASSPRGPNTGELFF; DNA: TGTGCCAGCAGCCCACGGGGGCCTAACACCGGGGAGCTGTTTTTT
length: 13; size: -; D: -; J: TRBJ1-2; V: TRBV27; CDR3: CASSPGASYGYTF; DNA: TGTGCCAGCAGTCCAGGGGCGTCCTATGGCTACACCTTC
length: 13; size: -; D: -; J: TRBJ1-1; V: TRBV19; CDR3: CASSALQNTEAFF; DNA: TGTGCCAGTAGTGCACTACAGAACACTGAAGCTTTCTTT
length: 18; size: few; D: -; J: TRBJ1-3; V: TRBV9; CDR3: CASSVASKAFVSGNTIYF; DNA: TGTGCCAGCAGCGTAGCCTCGAAGGCGTTTGTCTCTGGAAACACCATATATTTT
length: 16; size: -; D: TRBD2; J: TRBJ2-1; V: TRBV19; CDR3: CASSPSGGLSYNEQFF; DNA: TGTGCCAGTAGCCCTAGCGGGGGCCTGTCCTACAATGAGCAGTTCTTC
length: 13; size: once; D: -; J: TRBJ1-2; V: TRBV28; CDR3: CASSSLGANGYTF; DNA: TGTGCCAGCAGCTCCCTTGGGGCGAATGGCTACACCTTC
length: 12; size: -; D: -; J: TRBJ2-5; V: TRBV7-2; CDR3: CASSPNSETQYF; DNA: TGTGCCAGCAGCCCCAATTCAGAGACCCAGTACTTC
length: 15; size: once; D: TRBD1; J: TRBJ2-7; V: TRBV15; CDR3: CATSREGQGNYEQYF; DNA: TGTGCCACCAGCAGAGAGGGACAGGGGAACTACGAGCAGTACTTC
length: 15; size: -; D: -; J: TRBJ2-1; V: TRBV11-2; CDR3: CASSLVSGVMNEQFF; DNA: TGTGCCAGCAGCTTAGTTTCAGGGGTAATGAATGAGCAGTTCTTC
length: 17; size: -; D: TRBD1; J: TRBJ1-2; V: TRBV11-2; CDR3: CASSLEQGGLPNYGYTF; DNA: TGTGCCAGCAGCTTGGAGCAAGGGGGCCTACCTAACTATGGCTACACCTTC
length: 12; size: -; D: -; J: TRBJ1-4; V: TRBV30; CDR3: CAQMGAPEKLFF; DNA: TGTGCCCAGATGGGTGCTCCTGAAAAACTGTTTTTT
length: 15; size: -; D: -; J: TRBJ1-4; V: TRBV10-3; CDR3: CAINAGDDRNEKLFF; DNA: TGTGCCATCAACGCCGGGGACGACCGAAATGAAAAACTGTTTTTT
length: 14; size: -; D: TRBD2; J: TRBJ2-1; V: TRBV10-2; CDR3: CASSTGTRYNEQFF; DNA: TGCGCCAGCAGTACCGGGACTAGATACAATGAGCAGTTCTTC
length: 19; size: -; D: TRBD2; J: TRBJ2-2; V: TRBV7-6; CDR3: CASSSLGSGGPAGTGELFF; DNA: TGTGCCAGCAGCTCCCTGGGTAGCGGGGGACCCGCGGGCACCGGGGAGCTGTTTTTT
length: 13; size: -; D: -; J: TRBJ2-7; V: TRBV7-9; CDR3: CASSLTRDHEQYF; DNA: TGTGCCAGCAGCTTAACCAGGGACCACGAGCAGTACTTC
length: 12; size: once; D: -; J: TRBJ1-2; V: TRBV5-1; CDR3: CASSLTGYGYTF; DNA: TGCGCCAGCAGCCTGACTGGCTATGGCTACACCTTC
length: 12; size: -; D: -; J: TRBJ1-5; V: TRBV7-8; CDR3: CASSSGGQPQHF; DNA: TGTGCCAGCAGCTCTGGGGGCCAGCCCCAGCATTTT
length: 13; size: -; D: -; J: TRBJ1-5; V: TRBV2; CDR3: CASRQGNNQPQHF; DNA: TGTGCCAGCAGACAGGGTAACAATCAGCCCCAGCATTTT
length: 14; size: -; D: TRBD2; J: TRBJ2-1; V: TRBV29-1; CDR3: CSARLAGGINEQFF; DNA: TGCAGCGCCCGACTAGCGGGGGGAATCAATGAGCAGTTCTTC
length: 15; size: -; D: TRBD1; J: TRBJ1-1; V: TRBV7-3; CDR3: CASSLTGQGNTEAFF; DNA: TGTGCCAGCAGCTTAACCGGACAGGGGAACACTGAAGCTTTCTTT
length: 13; size: -; D: -; J: TRBJ1-6; V: TRBV7-3; CDR3: CASSLDYNSPLHF; DNA: TGTGCCAGCAGCTTGGACTATAATTCACCCCTCCACTTT
length: 16; size: -; D: -; J: TRBJ1-5; V: TRBV7-9; CDR3: CASAPGDIYSNQPQHF; DNA: TGTGCCAGCGCCCCGGGGGATATTTATAGCAATCAGCCCCAGCATTTT
length: 19; size: -; D: -; J: TRBJ1-6; V: TRBV10-3; CDR3: CAISEGEYTTSSYNSPLHF; DNA: TGTGCCATCAGTGAGGGGGAGTACACTACTAGCTCCTATAATTCACCCCTCCACTTT
length: 15; size: -; D: -; J: TRBJ2-2; V: TRBV5-4; CDR3: CASSLGTVNTGELFF; DNA: TGTGCCAGCAGCTTGGGGACAGTGAACACCGGGGAGCTGTTTTTT
length: 15; size: -; D: TRBD1; J: TRBJ1-4; V: TRBV4-3; CDR3: CASSQGTGENEKLFF; DNA: TGCGCCAGCAGCCAGGGGACAGGGGAAAATGAAAAACTGTTTTTT
length: 13; size: few; D: -; J: TRBJ1-5; V: TRBV7-9; CDR3: CASDEGVGQPQHF; DNA: TGTGCCAGCGATGAGGGGGTCGGCCAGCCCCAGCATTTT
length: 15; size: -; D: -; J: TRBJ2-3; V: TRBV19; CDR3: CASSIPTERPDTQYF; DNA: TGTGCCAGTAGTATACCTACGGAGCGCCCAGATACGCAGTATTTT
length: 15; size: -; D: -; J: TRBJ2-7; V: TRBV5-1; CDR3: CASSLVLGTSYEQYF; DNA: TGCGCCAGCAGTCTGGTTTTGGGGACCTCCTACGAGCAGTACTTC
length: 16; size: -; D: -; J: TRBJ1-6; V: TRBV5-1; CDR3: CASSLAGARNGSPLHF; DNA: TGCGCCAGCAGCTTGGCCGGGGCCCGGAACGGTTCACCCCTCCACTTT
length: 12; size: -; D: -; J: TRBJ1-1; V: TRBV29-1; CDR3: CSVEIGTAEAFF; DNA: TGCAGCGTTGAAATAGGTACCGCTGAAGCTTTCTTT
length: 12; size: -; D: -; J: TRBJ2-7; V: TRBV6-6; CDR3: CASSYAGYEQYF; DNA: TGTGCCAGCAGTTACGCGGGGTACGAGCAGTACTTC
length: 15; size: -; D: TRBD2; J: TRBJ2-1; V: TRBV7-9; CDR3: CASSPSGGALNEQFF; DNA: TGTGCCAGCAGTCCTAGCGGGGGGGCCTTGAATGAGCAGTTCTTC
length: 14; size: once; D: TRBD2; J: TRBJ2-4; V: TRBV2; CDR3: CASTLRDYPHIQYF; DNA: TGTGCCAGCACCCTCCGGGACTATCCCCACATTCAGTACTTC
length: 13; size: -; D: -; J: TRBJ1-5; V: TRBV30; CDR3: CAWSRGKFQPQHF; DNA: TGTGCCTGGAGTAGGGGGAAGTTTCAGCCCCAGCATTTT
length: 16; size: -; D: -; J: TRBJ2-3; V: TRBV27; CDR3: CASSLSGGGLADTQYF; DNA: TGTGCCAGCAGTTTATCGGGAGGGGGGTTAGCAGATACGCAGTATTTT
length: 13; size: -; D: -; J: TRBJ1-6; V: TRBV2; CDR3: CASRYSYNSPLHF; DNA: TGTGCCAGCAGATACTCCTATAATTCACCCCTCCACTTT
length: 18; size: -; D: -; J: TRBJ2-3; V: TRBV7-8; CDR3: CASSLRVWTEARTDTQYF; DNA: TGTGCCAGCAGCTTACGGGTGTGGACAGAGGCTCGCACAGATACGCAGTATTTT
length: 11; size: -; D: -; J: TRBJ2-5; V: TRBV20-1; CDR3: CSADSSGTQYF; DNA: TGCAGTGCTGACAGCTCTGGGACCCAGTACTTC
length: 12; size: -; D: -; J: TRBJ1-1; V: TRBV18; CDR3: CASSPPKGAAFF; DNA: TGTGCCAGCTCACCACCGAAAGGGGCAGCTTTCTTT